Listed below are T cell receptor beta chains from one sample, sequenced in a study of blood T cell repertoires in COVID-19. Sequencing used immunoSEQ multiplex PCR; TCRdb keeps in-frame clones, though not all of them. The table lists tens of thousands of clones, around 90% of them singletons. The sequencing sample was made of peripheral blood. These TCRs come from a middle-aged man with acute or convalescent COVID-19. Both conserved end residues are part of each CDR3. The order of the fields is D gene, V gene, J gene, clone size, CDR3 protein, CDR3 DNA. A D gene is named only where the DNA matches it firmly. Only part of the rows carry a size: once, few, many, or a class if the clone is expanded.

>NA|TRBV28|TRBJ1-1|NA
CASSSVGGGGAFF
TGTGCCAGCAGTTCCGTGGGGGGAGGTGGGGCTTTCTTT
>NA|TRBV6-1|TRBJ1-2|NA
CASSEARVRFNYGYTF
TGTGCCAGCAGTGAAGCGCGGGTCAGGTTTAACTATGGCTACACCTTC
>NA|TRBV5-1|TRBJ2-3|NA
CASSLDLGWVTDTQYF
TGCGCCAGCAGCTTGGACCTAGGCTGGGTCACAGATACGCAGTATTTT
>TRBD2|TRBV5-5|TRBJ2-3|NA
CASSPWTSGSTDTQYF
TGTGCCAGCAGCCCGTGGACTAGCGGGAGCACAGATACGCAGTATTTT
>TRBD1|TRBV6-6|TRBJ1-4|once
CASTHRDREREKLFF
TGTGCCAGCACCCACCGGGACAGGGAAAGAGAAAAACTGTTTTTT
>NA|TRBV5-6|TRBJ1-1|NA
CASSLAYTEAFF
TGTGCCAGCAGCTTGGCGTACACTGAAGCTTTCTTT
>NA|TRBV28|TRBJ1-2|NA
CASSGTLGGYTF
TGTGCCAGTAGCGGGACGTTGGGGGGCTACACCTTC
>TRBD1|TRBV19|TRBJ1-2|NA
CASSTDRPYGYTF
TGTGCCAGTAGTACGGACAGGCCATATGGCTACACCTTC
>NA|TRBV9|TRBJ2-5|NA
CASSPPLDSAETQYF
TGTGCCAGCAGCCCTCCACTAGATTCCGCGGAGACCCAGTACTTC
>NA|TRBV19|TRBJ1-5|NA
CASSIVEGDNQPQHF
TGTGCCAGTAGTATAGTCGAAGGGGACAATCAGCCCCAGCATTTT
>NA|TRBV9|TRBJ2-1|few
CASSPEGEEQFF
TGTGCCAGCAGCCCCGAGGGGGAGGAGCAGTTCTTC
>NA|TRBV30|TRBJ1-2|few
CAWRDTYRYGYTF
TGTGCCTGGCGGGACACCTACCGGTATGGCTACACCTTC
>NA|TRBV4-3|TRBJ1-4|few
CASSQVGVSEKLFF
TGCGCCAGCAGCCAAGTAGGAGTGAGTGAAAAACTGTTTTTT
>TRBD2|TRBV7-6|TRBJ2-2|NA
CASSIRTSGVNTGELFF
TGTGCCAGCAGCATAAGGACTAGCGGGGTAAACACCGGGGAGCTGTTTTTT
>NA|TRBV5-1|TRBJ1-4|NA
CASSLNPEGREKLFF
TGCGCCAGCAGCCTTAACCCGGAGGGTAGAGAAAAACTGTTTTTT